The clone carrying this T cell receptor (beta chain) was found many times. The data are from a study of identical twins. MiXCR was run by TCRdb on the 5' RACE reads, yielding one entry per CDR3 protein. The profile covers 650,000 to 750,000 distinct CDR3 sequences, with 20% to 25% appearing a single time and 4% to 5.5% taken by the ten largest. The V gene lost 6 bases and the J gene lost 6 bases, with 13 bases spanning the gap. Germline CDR1 and CDR2: KGHSH and LQKENI. This CDR3 is 13 amino acids long. These sequences were also reported in another study, on T cells expressing NK-cell markers.

The sequencing sample was made of PBMCs. This receptor was identified in a woman between 18 and 29 years old in good health. This chain links TRBV18 with TRBJ2-3; D is unresolved. The CDR3 spells CASSLTPADTQYF. The CDR3 DNA reads TGTGCCAGCTCGCTCACTCCGGCGGATACGCAGTATTTT. The full variable domain, completed using reference TRBV18 and TRBJ2-3, is NAGVMQNPRHLVRRRGQEARLRCSPMKGHSHVYWYRQLPEEGLKFMVYLQKENIIDESGMPKERFSAEFPKEGPSILRIQQVVRGDSAAYFCASSLTPADTQYFGPGTRLTVL.